This T cell receptor beta chain emerged from a study of T cell responses to AZD1222 COVID-19 vaccine. A note on this clone: What it binds is unknown.

Method: immunoSEQ multiplex PCR; TCRdb's copy keeps in-frame clones and lacks some. The sample lists hundreds of thousands of clones; 85% to 95% were seen once. CDR3 size: 13 residues. Between the trimmed V and J ends, which lost 4 bases and 4 bases, there was a span of 10 bases. Germline-derived CDR1 and CDR2 are LGHDT and YNNKEL (reference sequence). Findings of the study overall: Repertoire sampling occurred only after the peak T cell response.

This sequence was found in an adult in good health. This rearrangement joins TRBV3-1 (or the pseudogene TRBV3-2) to TRBJ1-2; no firm D call. Sequencing was performed on peripheral blood, taken on day 0 of MenACWY control vaccination. CDR3 in amino acids: CASSLDVAYGYTF. As DNA, the CDR3 is TGTGCCAGCAGCCTTGACGTTGCCTATGGCTACACCTTC.